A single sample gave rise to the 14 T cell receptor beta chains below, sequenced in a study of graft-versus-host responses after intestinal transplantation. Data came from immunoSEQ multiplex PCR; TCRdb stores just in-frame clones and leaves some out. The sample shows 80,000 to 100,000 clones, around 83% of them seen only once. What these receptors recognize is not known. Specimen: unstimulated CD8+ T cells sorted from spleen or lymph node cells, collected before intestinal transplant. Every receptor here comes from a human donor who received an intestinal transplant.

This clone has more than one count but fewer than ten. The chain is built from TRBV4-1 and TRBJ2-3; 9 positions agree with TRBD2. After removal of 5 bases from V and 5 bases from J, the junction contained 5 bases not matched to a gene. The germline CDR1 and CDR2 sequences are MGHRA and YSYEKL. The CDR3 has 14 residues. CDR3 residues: CASSGRGGVDTQYF. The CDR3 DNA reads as TGCGCCAGCAGCGGGCGGGGGGGTGTAGATACGCAGTATTTT.

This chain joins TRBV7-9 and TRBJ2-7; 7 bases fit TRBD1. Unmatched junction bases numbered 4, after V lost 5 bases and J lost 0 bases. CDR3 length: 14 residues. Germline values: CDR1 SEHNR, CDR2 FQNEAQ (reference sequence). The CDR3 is CASSPGTVSYEQYF. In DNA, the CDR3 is TGTGCCAGCAGCCCCGGGACAGTCTCCTACGAGCAGTACTTC.

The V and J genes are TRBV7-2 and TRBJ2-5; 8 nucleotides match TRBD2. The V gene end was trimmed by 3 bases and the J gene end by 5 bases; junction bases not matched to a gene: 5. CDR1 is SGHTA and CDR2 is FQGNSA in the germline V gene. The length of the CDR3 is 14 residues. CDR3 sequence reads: CASSLTGGVETQYF. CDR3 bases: TGTGCCAGCAGCTTGACGGGGGGGGTCGAGACCCAGTACTTC.

The CDR3 spells CASSEDLGHNSPLHF. Here the CDR3 DNA reads TGTGCCAGCAGCGAGGACCTGGGACATAATTCACCCCTCCACTTT. The chain carries TRBV9 and TRBJ1-6; D perhaps matches TRBD1 (5 bases). The CDR3 has 15 residues. Trimming took off 3 bases at V and 5 bases at J, with 12 bases between the two ends. Germline CDR1 SGDLS, CDR2 YYNGEE.

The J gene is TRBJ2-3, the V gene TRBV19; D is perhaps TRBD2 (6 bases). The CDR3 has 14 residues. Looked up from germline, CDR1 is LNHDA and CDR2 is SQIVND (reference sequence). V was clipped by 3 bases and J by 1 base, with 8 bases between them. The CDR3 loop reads CASSIGGGTDTQYF. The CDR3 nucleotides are TGTGCCAGTAGTATTGGCGGGGGCACAGATACGCAGTATTTT.

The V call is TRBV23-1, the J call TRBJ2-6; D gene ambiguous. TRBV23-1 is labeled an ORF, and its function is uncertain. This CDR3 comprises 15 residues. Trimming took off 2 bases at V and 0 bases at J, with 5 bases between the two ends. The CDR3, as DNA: TGCGCCAGCAGTCAAGGGGTCTCTGGGGCCAACGTCCTGACTTTC. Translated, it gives CASSQGVSGANVLTF.

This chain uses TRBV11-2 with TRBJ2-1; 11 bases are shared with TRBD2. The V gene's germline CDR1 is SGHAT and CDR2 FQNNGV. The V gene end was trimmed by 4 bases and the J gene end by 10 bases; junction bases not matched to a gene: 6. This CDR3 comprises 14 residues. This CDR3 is CASSSLAGGGEQFF. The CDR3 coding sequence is TGTGCCAGCAGCTCGCTAGCGGGGGGAGGCGAGCAGTTCTTC.

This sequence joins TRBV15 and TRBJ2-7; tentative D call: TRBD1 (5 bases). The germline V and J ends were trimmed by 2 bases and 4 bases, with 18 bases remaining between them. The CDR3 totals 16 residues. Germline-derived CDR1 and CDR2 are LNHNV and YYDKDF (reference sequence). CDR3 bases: TGTGCCACCAGCAGAAACCAGGGTTCACCTGATTACGAGCAGTACTTC. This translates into CATSRNQGSPDYEQYF.

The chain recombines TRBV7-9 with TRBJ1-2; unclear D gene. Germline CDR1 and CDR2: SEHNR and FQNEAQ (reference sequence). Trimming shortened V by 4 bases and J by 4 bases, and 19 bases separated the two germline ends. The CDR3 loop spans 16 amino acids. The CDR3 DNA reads TGTGCCAGCAGCTCCTCCCTCCGAGGCCAGACCTATGGCTACACCTTC. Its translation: CASSSSLRGQTYGYTF.

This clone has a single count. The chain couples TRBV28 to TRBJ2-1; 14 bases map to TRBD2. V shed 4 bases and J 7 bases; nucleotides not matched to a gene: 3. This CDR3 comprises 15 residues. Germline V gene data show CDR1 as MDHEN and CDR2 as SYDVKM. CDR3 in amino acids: CASSSTSGRANEQFF. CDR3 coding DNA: TGTGCCAGCAGTTCGACTAGCGGGAGGGCAAATGAGCAGTTCTTC.

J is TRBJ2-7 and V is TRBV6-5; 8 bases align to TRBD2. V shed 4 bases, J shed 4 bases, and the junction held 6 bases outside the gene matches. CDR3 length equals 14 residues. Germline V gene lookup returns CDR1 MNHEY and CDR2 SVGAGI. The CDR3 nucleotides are TGTGCCAGCAGTTGGGCCAGCGGGAGTTACGAGCAGTACTTC. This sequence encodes CASSWASGSYEQYF.

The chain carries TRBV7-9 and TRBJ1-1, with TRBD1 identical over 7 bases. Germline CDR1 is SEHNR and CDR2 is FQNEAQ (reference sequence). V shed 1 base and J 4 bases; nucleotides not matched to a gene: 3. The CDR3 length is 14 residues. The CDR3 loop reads CASSLGDRVTEAFF. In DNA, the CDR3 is TGTGCCAGCAGCTTAGGAGACAGGGTCACTGAAGCTTTCTTT. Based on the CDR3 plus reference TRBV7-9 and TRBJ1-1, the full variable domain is DTGVSQNPRHKITKRGQNVTFRCDPISEHNRLYWYRQTLGQGPEFLTYFQNEAQLEKSRLLSDRFSAERPKGSFSTLEIQRTEQGDSAMYLCASSLGDRVTEAFFGQGTRLTVV.

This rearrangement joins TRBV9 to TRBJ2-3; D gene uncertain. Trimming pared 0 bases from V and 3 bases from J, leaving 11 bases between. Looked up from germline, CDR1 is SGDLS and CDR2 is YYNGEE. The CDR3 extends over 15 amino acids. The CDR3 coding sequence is TGTGCCAGCAGCGTAGGCGGTCGTTTAACAGATACGCAGTATTTT. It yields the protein CASSVGGRLTDTQYF. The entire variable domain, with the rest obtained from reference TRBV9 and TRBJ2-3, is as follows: DSGVTQTPKHLITATGQRVTLRCSPRSGDLSVYWYQQSLDQGLQFLIQYYNGEERAKGNILERFSAQQFPDLHSELNLSSLELGDSALYFCASSVGGRLTDTQYFGPGTRLTVL.

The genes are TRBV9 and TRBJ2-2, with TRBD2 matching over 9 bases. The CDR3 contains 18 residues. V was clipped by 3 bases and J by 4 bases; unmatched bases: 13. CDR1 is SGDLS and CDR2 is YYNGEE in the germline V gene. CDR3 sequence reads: CASSDSPGLALITGELFF. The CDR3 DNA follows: TGTGCCAGCAGCGACAGTCCGGGACTAGCCCTTATCACCGGGGAGCTGTTTTTT.